This T cell receptor beta chain stems from a study of T cell responses to AZD1222 COVID-19 vaccine. Study-wide findings and caveats: Regions 160-218 and 743-854 dominated among vaccine-associated CD4 TCRs spanning spike.

The data were produced by immunoSEQ multiplex PCR, yet TCRdb's version contains in-frame clones alone and is incomplete. The table lists about 150,000 clones, 90% of them singletons. Samples with a second dose at about 4 or about 12 weeks were pooled together. Notes on this clone: Its target is unknown.

The sequence was collected from an adult who received the AZD1222 COVID-19 vaccine. The sample consisted of peripheral blood, taken 28 days after the second AZD1222 dose.

For the CDR3, the DNA is TGCGCCAGCAGCTCAGGACAGCCCTATCTAACTGAAGCTTTCTTT. Translating gives CASSSGQPYLTEAFF. The V gene is TRBV5-1, the J gene TRBJ1-1; perhaps TRBD1 as D (6 bases). Trimming cost V 3 bases and J 5 bases, with 17 bases left between them. This CDR3 is built from 15 residues. Germline CDR1 and CDR2: SGHRS and YFSETQ.